A selection of T cell receptor beta chains follows, all from one sample in a study of blood T cells in healthy people across ages. TCRdb fed the 5' RACE reads into MiXCR, producing one record per CDR3 protein. The data hold 850,000 to 1,000,000 distinct CDR3 sequences, with roughly half observed a single time. Sequencing was done on a sample of blood. Every receptor here comes from a woman aged 60-75 years in good health. Each CDR3 is given with its conserved first and last residue. D genes are given only for firm matches. Clone size appears in some rows only: once, few, many, or a class for an expanded clone.

TRBJ2-3 | TRBV11-2 | - | TRBD1 | CASSLVGQGVSTQYF | TGTGCCAGCAGCTTAGTTGGACAGGGGGTTTCTACGCAGTATTTT
TRBJ2-7 | TRBV5-1 | - | - | CASSLYSGSEQYF | TGCGCCAGCAGCTTGTATTCCGGGTCCGAGCAGTACTTC
TRBJ2-7 | TRBV28 | - | - | CASSRLGGGVYEQYF | TGTGCCAGCAGCCGACTAGGGGGGGGCGTCTACGAGCAGTACTTC
TRBJ2-7 | TRBV12-3/TRBV12-4 | once | - | CASSVSAYYEQYF | TGTGCCAGCAGTGTATCAGCCTACTACGAGCAGTACTTC
TRBJ1-1 | TRBV25-1 | - | - | CASRSDTEAFF | TGTGCCAGCAGATCGGACACTGAAGCTTTCTTT
TRBJ2-3 | TRBV6-6 | - | - | CASIPRQGHTDTQYF | TGTGCCAGCATTCCGAGACAAGGACACACAGATACGCAGTATTTT
TRBJ2-1 | TRBV25-1 | - | - | CASRHNEQFF | TGTGCCAGCAGACATAATGAGCAGTTCTTC
TRBJ1-6 | TRBV6-2/TRBV6-3 | few | - | CASRTPDTTIGTYNSPLHF | TGTGCCAGCAGGACGCCGGACACCACGATCGGCACCTATAATTCACCCCTCCACTTT
TRBJ1-1 | TRBV12-3/TRBV12-4 | - | TRBD1 | CASRFRQGFGNTEAFF | TGTGCCAGCAGATTTCGACAGGGTTTTGGGAACACTGAAGCTTTCTTT
TRBJ2-3 | TRBV6-5 | - | - | CASSYFPVDDTDTQYF | TGTGCCAGCAGTTACTTTCCAGTCGATGACACAGATACGCAGTATTTT
TRBJ2-1 | TRBV6-1 | - | TRBD2 | CASMRLAAYNEQFF | TGTGCCAGCATGAGACTAGCGGCTTACAATGAGCAGTTCTTC
TRBJ1-2 | TRBV6-1 | few | TRBD1 | CASSGLTGGYNGYTF | TGTGCCAGCAGTGGATTAACAGGGGGCTATAATGGCTACACCTTC
TRBJ2-1 | TRBV7-2 | - | - | CASSMVDEQFF | TGTGCCAGCAGCATGGTGGATGAGCAGTTCTTC
TRBJ2-3 | TRBV5-1 | - | - | CTSSASRGTTDTQYF | TGCACCAGCAGCGCCTCTAGGGGGACCACAGATACGCAGTATTTT
TRBJ2-7 | TRBV7-2 | few | - | CASSFGPGAYEQYF | -
TRBJ2-3 | TRBV3-1 | - | TRBD2 | CASSQLAGRTDTQYF | TGTGCCAGCAGCCAACTAGCGGGACGCACAGATACGCAGTATTTT
TRBJ2-1 | TRBV7-2 | - | - | CASSLGSGSSYNEQFF | TGTGCCAGCAGCTTAGGTTCGGGGAGCTCCTACAATGAGCAGTTCTTC
TRBJ2-3 | TRBV27 | once | - | CASSIRRQLNTDTQYF | TGTGCCAGCAGTATCCGGAGACAGCTGAACACAGATACGCAGTATTTT
TRBJ2-7 | TRBV3-1 | - | TRBD2 | CANGQGLAGSYEQYF | TGTGCCAACGGCCAAGGACTAGCGGGCTCTTACGAGCAGTACTTC
TRBJ2-7 | TRBV6-2/TRBV6-3 | - | - | CASSLGTGYVSYEQYF | TGTGCCAGCAGCCTCGGTACTGGATATGTCTCCTACGAGCAGTACTTC
TRBJ2-4 | TRBV20-1 | - | - | CSASAGQRLAKNIQYF | TGCAGTGCTAGTGCAGGACAGCGTTTAGCCAAAAACATTCAGTACTTC
TRBJ2-7 | TRBV7-9 | few | TRBD1 | CASSTRQGPSYEQYF | TGTGCCAGCAGCACACGACAGGGCCCTTCCTACGAGCAGTACTTC
TRBJ2-7 | TRBV7-2 | few | - | CASTKDGQKSYEQYF | TGTGCCAGCACCAAAGACGGCCAAAAGTCCTACGAGCAGTACTTC
TRBJ2-7 | TRBV28 | - | TRBD2 | CASSSIRRRALAGYEQYF | TGTGCCAGCAGCTCTATCAGGAGGCGGGCGCTAGCGGGGTACGAGCAGTACTTC
TRBJ2-7 | TRBV13 | - | TRBD1 | CASSPLGATGGRGEQYF | TGTGCCAGCAGCCCCCTAGGGGCGACAGGGGGTCGAGGCGAGCAGTACTTC
TRBJ2-6 | TRBV28 | - | - | CASSSPLGTNVLTF | TGTGCCAGCAGTTCCCCCCTCGGTACCAACGTCCTGACTTTC
TRBJ2-3 | TRBV27 | - | - | CACSLQVSTDTQYF | TGTGCCTGCAGTTTACAGGTTAGCACAGATACGCAGTATTTT
TRBJ2-7 | TRBV24-1 | - | - | CATSDPGYEQYF | TGTGCCACCAGTGATCCGGGGTACGAGCAGTACTTC
TRBJ2-3 | TRBV27 | - | TRBD2 | CASSLRAGGPPDTQYF | TGTGCCAGCAGTTTACGAGCGGGAGGGCCTCCAGATACGCAGTATTTT
TRBJ2-7 | TRBV4-1 | - | TRBD1 | CASSHPGTGFYEQYF | TGCGCCAGCAGCCACCCCGGGACAGGATTCTACGAGCAGTACTTC
TRBJ1-1 | TRBV28 | - | - | CASSLVDGTNTEAFF | TGTGCCAGCAGTTTAGTGGACGGTACAAACACTGAAGCTTTCTTT
TRBJ2-1 | TRBV27 | few | TRBD1 | CASSSGGLVNEQFF | TGTGCCAGCAGCTCAGGGGGCTTAGTGAATGAGCAGTTCTTC
TRBJ2-4 | TRBV3-1 | - | - | CASSQGVAGRHPGARAKNIQYF | TGTGCCAGCAGCCAAGGGGTAGCAGGTCGCCACCCCGGGGCCAGAGCCAAAAACATTCAGTACTTC
TRBJ2-5 | TRBV12-3/TRBV12-4 | - | - | CASSLSSRPGGPETQYF | TGTGCCAGCAGTTTAAGCAGTCGTCCGGGTGGTCCGGAGACCCAGTACTTC
TRBJ1-6 | TRBV27 | - | - | CASSRGTGSPLHF | TGTGCCAGCAGTCGGGGAACGGGTTCACCCCTCCACTTT
TRBJ2-6 | TRBV6-6 | once | - | CATVDSSGANVLTF | TGTGCCACCGTAGACAGCTCTGGGGCCAACGTCCTGACTTTC
TRBJ2-7 | TRBV24-1 | few | TRBD1 | CATSDTGGQYNEQYF | TGTGCCACCAGTGACACAGGGGGACAGTACAATGAGCAGTACTTC
TRBJ1-2 | TRBV29-1 | - | TRBD1 | CSVTFGQGYGYTF | TGCAGCGTCACTTTCGGACAGGGCTATGGCTACACCTTC
TRBJ2-3 | TRBV29-1 | few | - | CSGGQGSDTQYF | TGCAGCGGGGGGCAGGGTTCAGATACGCAGTATTTT
TRBJ2-7 | TRBV7-2 | - | - | CASSFRDSQAWGTYEQYF | TGTGCCAGCAGCTTTAGGGACTCACAGGCCTGGGGTACCTACGAGCAGTACTTC
TRBJ2-2 | TRBV7-2 | - | - | CASSPTTGYTGELFF | TGTGCCAGCAGCCCAACCACAGGGTACACCGGGGAGCTGTTTTTT
TRBJ2-1 | TRBV20-1 | - | - | CSARAVVGVNEQFF | TGCAGTGCTAGGGCTGTAGTGGGGGTAAATGAGCAGTTCTTC
TRBJ2-3 | TRBV7-9 | - | TRBD2 | CASSLRAGGLDTQYF | TGTGCCAGCAGCTTGAGAGCGGGAGGGTTAGATACGCAGTATTTT
TRBJ1-2 | TRBV9 | few | - | CASSPTPGRNGYTF | TGTGCCAGCAGCCCGACCCCCGGGAGGAATGGCTACACCTTC
TRBJ2-6 | TRBV19 | - | - | CASSMRTSGANVLTF | TGTGCCAGTAGTATGAGGACCTCTGGGGCCAACGTCCTGACTTTC
TRBJ2-7 | TRBV25-1 | - | - | CASSELRRGEQYF | TGTGCCAGCAGTGAACTTCGGAGGGGTGAGCAGTACTTC